This T cell receptor beta chain was found in a study of graft-versus-host responses after intestinal transplantation. Study-level background: Following induction with anti-thymocyte globulin, all recipients were given tacrolimus and steroids for two to three years. Study-wide results and caveats: Researchers found GvH clones in recipient marrow, and some showed up first in ileum or blood. Circulating GvH clones peaking coincided with falling HvG clones soon after transplant.

Irradiated, violet-dye-labeled stimulator cells, about 200,000 in number, were plated with about 200,000 CFSE-labeled responder cells. J lost 5 bases, V lost 4 bases, and 4 bases had no gene match. Germline-derived CDR1 and CDR2 are KGHSH and LQKENI. The CDR3 has 13 residues. Using immunoSEQ multiplex PCR, the repertoire was profiled, and TCRdb retains in-frame clones only, with some absent. The data contain about 7,400 clones, 30% to 35% of them singletons. Sequenced material: alloreactive CD8+ T cells from a mixed lymphocyte reaction culture, taken before transplantation. Subset reported: CFSE-low proliferating T cells sorted from approximately 6-day pre-transplant mixed lymphocyte reaction (GvH or HvG direction). This TCR came from a human patient who was an organ donor for intestinal transplantation. The chain recombines TRBV18 with TRBJ1-1; 7 bases agree with TRBD1. The CDR3 spells CASSRRGRTEAFF. DNA for the CDR3: TGTGCCAGCTCACGAAGGGGGCGAACTGAAGCTTTCTTT.